This record looks at one T cell receptor beta chain sequence and its context. What it binds is unknown. Trimming removed 4 bases at V and 7 bases at J, with 10 bases between. Germline V gives CDR1 MNHEY, CDR2 SMNVEV (reference sequence). The CDR3 is 12 amino acids. Assay used: immunoSEQ multiplex PCR; TCRdb lists only in-frame clones, some missing. This sample yields roughly 2.1 million clones, of which 85% to 95% are seen a single time; around 1.7% belongs to the top ten. These data originate in a study of shared clonotypes between healthy human individuals. Study as a whole: The donors, a couple of women and a few men, were aged 18 to 49.

The naive CD8 subset, CD45RO-negative cells positively selected for CCR7, excluded terminally differentiated effector memory CD45RA+ cells. Study-wide results and caveats: Naive subsets, compared against memory subsets, generally had larger estimated richness values. Researchers sampled only blood; tissue repertoires likely differ. Few donors restricted represented genetic and exposure-history diversity.

The rearrangement uses TRBV27 and TRBJ1-2; no definite D call. Sequenced material: naive CD8+ T cells from PBMCs. The TCR comes from a young man in good health. Some clones in this sample may be carry-over from other donors' samples. CDR3: CASSSSRSGYTF. DNA of the CDR3: TGTGCCAGCAGTTCGTCGAGGAGTGGCTACACCTTC.